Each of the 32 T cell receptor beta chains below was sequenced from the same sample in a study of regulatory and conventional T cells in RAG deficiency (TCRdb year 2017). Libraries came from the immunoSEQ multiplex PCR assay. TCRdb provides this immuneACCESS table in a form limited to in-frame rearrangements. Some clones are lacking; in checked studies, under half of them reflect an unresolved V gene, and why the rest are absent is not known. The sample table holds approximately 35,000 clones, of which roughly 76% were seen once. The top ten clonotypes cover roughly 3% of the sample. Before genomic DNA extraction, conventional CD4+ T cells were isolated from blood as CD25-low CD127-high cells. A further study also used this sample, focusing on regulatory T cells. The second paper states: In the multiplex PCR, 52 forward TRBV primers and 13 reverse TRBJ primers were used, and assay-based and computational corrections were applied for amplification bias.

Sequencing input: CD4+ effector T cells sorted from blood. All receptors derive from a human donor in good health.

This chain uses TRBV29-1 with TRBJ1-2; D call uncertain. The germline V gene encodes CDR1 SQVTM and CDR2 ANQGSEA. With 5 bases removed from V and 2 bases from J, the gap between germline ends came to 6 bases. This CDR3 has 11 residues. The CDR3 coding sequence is TGCAGCGTTACAAGGAACTATGGCTACACCTTC. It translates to CSVTRNYGYTF.

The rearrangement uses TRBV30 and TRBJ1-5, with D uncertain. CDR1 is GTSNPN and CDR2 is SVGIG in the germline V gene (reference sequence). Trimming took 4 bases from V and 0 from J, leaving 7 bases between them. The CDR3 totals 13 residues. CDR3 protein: CAWNHDSNQPQHF. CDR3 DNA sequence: TGTGCCTGGAACCACGATAGCAATCAGCCCCAGCATTTT.

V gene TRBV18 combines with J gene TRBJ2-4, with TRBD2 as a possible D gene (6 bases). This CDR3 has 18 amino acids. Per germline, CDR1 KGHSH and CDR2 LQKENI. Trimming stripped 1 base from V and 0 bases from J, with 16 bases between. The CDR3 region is CASSPRRDVRGAKNIQYF. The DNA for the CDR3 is TGTGCCAGCTCACCACGCAGGGATGTGCGGGGAGCCAAAAACATTCAGTACTTC. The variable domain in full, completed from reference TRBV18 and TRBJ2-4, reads NAGVMQNPRHLVRRRGQEARLRCSPMKGHSHVYWYRQLPEEGLKFMVYLQKENIIDESGMPKERFSAEFPKEGPSILRIQQVVRGDSAAYFCASSPRRDVRGAKNIQYFGAGTRLSVL.

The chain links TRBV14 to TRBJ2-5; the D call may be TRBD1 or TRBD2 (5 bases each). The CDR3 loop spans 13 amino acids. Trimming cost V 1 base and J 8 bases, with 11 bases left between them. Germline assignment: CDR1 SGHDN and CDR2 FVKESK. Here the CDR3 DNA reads TGTGCCAGCAGCCAAGCCGGGACGGTCACCCAGTACTTC. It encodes CASSQAGTVTQYF.

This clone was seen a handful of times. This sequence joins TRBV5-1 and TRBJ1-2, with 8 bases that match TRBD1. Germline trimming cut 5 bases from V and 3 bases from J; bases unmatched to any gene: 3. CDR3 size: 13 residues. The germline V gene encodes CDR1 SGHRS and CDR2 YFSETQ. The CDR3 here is CASSTTGDYGYTF. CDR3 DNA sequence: TGCGCCAGCAGTACGACAGGGGACTATGGCTACACCTTC.

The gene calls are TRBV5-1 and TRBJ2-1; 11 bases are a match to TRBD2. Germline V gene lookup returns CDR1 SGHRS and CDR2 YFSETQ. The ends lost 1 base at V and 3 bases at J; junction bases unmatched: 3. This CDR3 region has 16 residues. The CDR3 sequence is CASSLRLAGLYNEQFF. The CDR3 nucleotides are TGCGCCAGCAGCTTGCGACTAGCGGGGCTCTACAATGAGCAGTTCTTC.

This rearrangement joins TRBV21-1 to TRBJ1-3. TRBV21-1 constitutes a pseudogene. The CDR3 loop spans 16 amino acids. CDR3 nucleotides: TGTGCCAGCAGCAAAGAGCGGGGCAGGGCAGGAAACACCATATATTTT. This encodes CASSKERGRAGNTIYF.

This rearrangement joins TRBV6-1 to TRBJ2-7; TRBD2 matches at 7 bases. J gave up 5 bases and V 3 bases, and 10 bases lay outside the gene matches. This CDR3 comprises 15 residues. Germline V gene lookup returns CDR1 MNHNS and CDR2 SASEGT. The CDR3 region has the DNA TGTGCCAGCAGTGAGGGGACTAACCACAAGAACGAGCAGTACTTC. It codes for CASSEGTNHKNEQYF.

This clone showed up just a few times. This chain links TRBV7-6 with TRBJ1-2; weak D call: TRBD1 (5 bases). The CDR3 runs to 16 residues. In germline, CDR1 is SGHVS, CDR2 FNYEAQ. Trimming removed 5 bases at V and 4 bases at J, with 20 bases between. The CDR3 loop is CASSAERGGSSYGYTF. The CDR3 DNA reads TGTGCCAGCAGCGCTGAAAGGGGCGGCTCTAGCTATGGCTACACCTTC.

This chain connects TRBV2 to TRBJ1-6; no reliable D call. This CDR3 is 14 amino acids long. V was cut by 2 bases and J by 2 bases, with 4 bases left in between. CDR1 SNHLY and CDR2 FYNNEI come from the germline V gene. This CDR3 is CASSEPTYNSPLHF. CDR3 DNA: TGTGCCAGCAGTGAACCCACCTATAATTCACCCCTCCACTTT.

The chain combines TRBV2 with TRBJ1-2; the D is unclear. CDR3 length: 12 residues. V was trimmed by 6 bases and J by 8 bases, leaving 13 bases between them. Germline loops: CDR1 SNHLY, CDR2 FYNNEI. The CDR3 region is CASRFLAEGYTF. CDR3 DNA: TGTGCCAGCAGGTTCCTAGCGGAGGGCTACACCTTC.

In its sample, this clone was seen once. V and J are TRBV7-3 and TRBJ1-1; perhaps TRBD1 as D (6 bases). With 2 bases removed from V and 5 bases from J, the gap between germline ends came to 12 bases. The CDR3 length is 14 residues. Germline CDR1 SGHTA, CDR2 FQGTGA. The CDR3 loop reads CASSLAGAGTEAFF. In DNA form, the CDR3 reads TGTGCCAGCAGCTTAGCAGGGGCCGGGACTGAAGCTTTCTTT.

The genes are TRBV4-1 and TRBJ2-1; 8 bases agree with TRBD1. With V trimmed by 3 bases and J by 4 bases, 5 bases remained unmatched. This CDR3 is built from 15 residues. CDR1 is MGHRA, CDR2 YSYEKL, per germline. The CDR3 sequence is CASSHGTGLYNEQFF. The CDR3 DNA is TGCGCCAGCAGCCACGGGACAGGTCTTTACAATGAGCAGTTCTTC.

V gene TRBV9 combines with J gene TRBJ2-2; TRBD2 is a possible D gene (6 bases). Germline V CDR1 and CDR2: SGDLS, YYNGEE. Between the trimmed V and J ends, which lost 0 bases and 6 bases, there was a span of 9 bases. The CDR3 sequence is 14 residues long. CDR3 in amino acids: CASSVATGAGELFF. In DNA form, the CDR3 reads TGTGCCAGCAGCGTAGCTACGGGGGCCGGGGAGCTGTTTTTT.

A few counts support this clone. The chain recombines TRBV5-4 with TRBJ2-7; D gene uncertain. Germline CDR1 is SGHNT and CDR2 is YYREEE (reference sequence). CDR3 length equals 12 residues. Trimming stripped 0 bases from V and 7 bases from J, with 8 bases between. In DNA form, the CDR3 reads TGTGCCAGCAGCTTGGACGGTCGGGAGCAGTACTTC. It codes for CASSLDGREQYF. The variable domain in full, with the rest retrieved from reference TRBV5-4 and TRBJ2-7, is ETGVTQSPTHLIKTRGQQVTLRCSSQSGHNTVSWYQQALGQGPQFIFQYYREEENGRGNFPPRFSGLQFPNYSSELNVNALELDDSALYLCASSLDGREQYFGPGTRLTVT.

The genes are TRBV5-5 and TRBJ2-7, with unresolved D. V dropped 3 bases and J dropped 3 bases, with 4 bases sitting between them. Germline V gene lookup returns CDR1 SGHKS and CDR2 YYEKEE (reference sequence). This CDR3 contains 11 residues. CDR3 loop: CASSSLYEQYF. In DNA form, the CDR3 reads TGTGCCAGCAGCTCCCTCTACGAGCAGTACTTC.

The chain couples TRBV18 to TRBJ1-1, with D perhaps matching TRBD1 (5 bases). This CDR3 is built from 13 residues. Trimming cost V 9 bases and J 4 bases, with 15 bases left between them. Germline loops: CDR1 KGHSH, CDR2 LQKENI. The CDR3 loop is CASSSQGGTEAFF. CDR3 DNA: TGTGCCAGTTCCAGCCAGGGAGGCACTGAAGCTTTCTTT.

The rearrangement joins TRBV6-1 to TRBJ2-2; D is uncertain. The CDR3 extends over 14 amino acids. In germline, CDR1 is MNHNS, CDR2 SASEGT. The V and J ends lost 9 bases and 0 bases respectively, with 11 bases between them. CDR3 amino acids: CARRLGPNTGELFF. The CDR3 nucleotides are TGTGCCAGGAGACTCGGCCCGAACACCGGGGAGCTGTTTTTT.

CDR3 coding DNA: TGTGCCAGCAGCTTGGCCAAGGGTGGCGGTCTAAATGAAAAACTGTTTTTT. Translating it yields CASSLAKGGGLNEKLFF. The chain employs TRBV5-4 and TRBJ1-4; D remains unclear. The CDR3 consists of 17 residues. V was cut by 0 bases and J by 5 bases, with 17 bases left in between. Germline V gene lookup returns CDR1 SGHNT and CDR2 YYREEE (reference sequence). The whole variable domain, filled in from reference TRBV5-4 and TRBJ1-4, reads ETGVTQSPTHLIKTRGQQVTLRCSSQSGHNTVSWYQQALGQGPQFIFQYYREEENGRGNFPPRFSGLQFPNYSSELNVNALELDDSALYLCASSLAKGGGLNEKLFFGSGTQLSVL.

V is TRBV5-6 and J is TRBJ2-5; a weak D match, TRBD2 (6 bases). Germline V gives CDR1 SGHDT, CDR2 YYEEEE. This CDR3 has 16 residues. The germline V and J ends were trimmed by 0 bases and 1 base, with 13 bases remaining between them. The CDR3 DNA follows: TGTGCCAGCAGCTTGGCCTCGGGGACTTTCCAAGAGACCCAGTACTTC. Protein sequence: CASSLASGTFQETQYF.

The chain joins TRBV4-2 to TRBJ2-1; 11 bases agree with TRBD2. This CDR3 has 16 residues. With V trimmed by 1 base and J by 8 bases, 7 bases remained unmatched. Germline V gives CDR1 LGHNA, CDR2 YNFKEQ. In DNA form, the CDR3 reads TGTGCCAGCAGCCAAGGAAGAGCGGGACTAGCGGATGAGCAGTTCTTC. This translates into CASSQGRAGLADEQFF.

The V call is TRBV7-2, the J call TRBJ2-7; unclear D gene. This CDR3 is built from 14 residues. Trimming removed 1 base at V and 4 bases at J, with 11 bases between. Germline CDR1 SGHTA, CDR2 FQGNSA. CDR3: CASSLGRLRYEQYF. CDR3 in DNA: TGTGCCAGCAGCTTAGGCCGCCTTCGGTACGAGCAGTACTTC. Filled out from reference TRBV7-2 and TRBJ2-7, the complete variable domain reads GAGVSQSPSNKVTEKGKDVELRCDPISGHTALYWYRQSLGQGLEFLIYFQGNSAPDKSGLPSDRFSAERTGGSVSTLTIQRTQQEDSAVYLCASSLGRLRYEQYFGPGTRLTVT.

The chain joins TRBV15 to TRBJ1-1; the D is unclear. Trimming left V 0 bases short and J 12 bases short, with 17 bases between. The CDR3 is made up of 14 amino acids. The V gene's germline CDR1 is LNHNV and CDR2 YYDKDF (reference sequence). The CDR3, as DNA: TGTGCCACCAGCAGAGAAAAAAAGGGTTACGTGACTTTCTTT. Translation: CATSREKKGYVTFF.

CDR3 DNA sequence: TGTGCCAGCAGTGACTACTATGGCTACACCTTC. This codes for CASSDYYGYTF. This rearrangement joins TRBV6-5 to TRBJ1-2; D call uncertain. CDR1 is MNHEY and CDR2 is SVGAGI in the germline V gene. The CDR3 sequence is 11 residues long. V lost 5 bases to trimming and J lost 3 bases, with 4 bases between them.

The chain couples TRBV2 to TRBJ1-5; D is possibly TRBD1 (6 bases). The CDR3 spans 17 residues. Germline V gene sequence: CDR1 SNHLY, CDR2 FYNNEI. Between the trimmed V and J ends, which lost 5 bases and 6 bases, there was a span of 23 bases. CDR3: CASSLLLTGGGGQPQHF. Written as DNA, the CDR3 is TGTGCCAGCAGTCTCCTTCTGACGGGGGGCGGGGGTCAGCCCCAGCATTTT.

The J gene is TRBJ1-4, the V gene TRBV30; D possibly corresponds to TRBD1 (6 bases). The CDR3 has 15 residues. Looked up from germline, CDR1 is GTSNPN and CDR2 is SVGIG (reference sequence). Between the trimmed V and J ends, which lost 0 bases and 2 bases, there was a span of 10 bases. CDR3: CAWSVSRGTNEKLFF. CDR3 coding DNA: TGTGCCTGGAGTGTATCTAGGGGGACTAATGAAAAACTGTTTTTT.

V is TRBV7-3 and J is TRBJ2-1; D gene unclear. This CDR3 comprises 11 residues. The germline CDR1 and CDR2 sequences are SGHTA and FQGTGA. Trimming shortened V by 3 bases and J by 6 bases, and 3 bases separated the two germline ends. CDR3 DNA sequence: TGTGCCAGCAGCTTGGGCAATGAGCAGTTCTTC. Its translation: CASSLGNEQFF.

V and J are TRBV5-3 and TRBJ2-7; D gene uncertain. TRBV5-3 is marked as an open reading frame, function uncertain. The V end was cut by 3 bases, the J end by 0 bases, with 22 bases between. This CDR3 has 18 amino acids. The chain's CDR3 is CARSWIGESDSSSYEQYF. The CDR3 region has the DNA TGTGCCAGAAGCTGGATTGGTGAGAGTGATAGTTCCTCCTACGAGCAGTACTTC.

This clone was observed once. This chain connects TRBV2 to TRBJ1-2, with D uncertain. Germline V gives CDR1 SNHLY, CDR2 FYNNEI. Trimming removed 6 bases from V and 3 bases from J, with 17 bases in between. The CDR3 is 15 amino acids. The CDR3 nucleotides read TGTGCCAGCAGGGCCGGGAGCGCCGGGGACTATGGCTACACCTTC. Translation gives CASRAGSAGDYGYTF.

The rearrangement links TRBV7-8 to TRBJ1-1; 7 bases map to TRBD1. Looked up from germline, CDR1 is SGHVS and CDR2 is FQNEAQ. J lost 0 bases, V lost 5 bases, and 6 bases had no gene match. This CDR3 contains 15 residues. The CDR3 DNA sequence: TGTGCCAGCAGCCGACAGGGTCGTATGAACACTGAAGCTTTCTTT. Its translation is CASSRQGRMNTEAFF.

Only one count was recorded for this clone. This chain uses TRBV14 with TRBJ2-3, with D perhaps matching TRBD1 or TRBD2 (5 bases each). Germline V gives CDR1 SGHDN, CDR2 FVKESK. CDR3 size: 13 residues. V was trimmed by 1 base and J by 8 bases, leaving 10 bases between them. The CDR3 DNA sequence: TGTGCCAGCAGCCAAGCCGAGGGGACTACGCAGTATTTT. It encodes CASSQAEGTTQYF.

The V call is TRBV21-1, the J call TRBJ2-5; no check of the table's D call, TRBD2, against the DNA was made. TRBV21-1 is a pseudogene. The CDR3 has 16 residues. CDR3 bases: TGTGCCAGCATCATGGGGGATCGGGGGGAGGAGGAGACCCAGTACTTC. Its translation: CASIMGDRGEEETQYF.